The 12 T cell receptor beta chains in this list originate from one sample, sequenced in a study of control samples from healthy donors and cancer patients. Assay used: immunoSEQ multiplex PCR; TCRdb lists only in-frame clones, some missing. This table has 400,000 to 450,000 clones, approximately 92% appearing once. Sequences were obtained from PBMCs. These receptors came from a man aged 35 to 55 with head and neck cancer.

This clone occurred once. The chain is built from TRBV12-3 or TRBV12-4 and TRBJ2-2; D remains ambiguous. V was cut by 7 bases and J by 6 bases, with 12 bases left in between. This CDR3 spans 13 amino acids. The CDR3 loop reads CASTASKPGELFF. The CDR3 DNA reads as TGTGCCAGCACCGCTAGTAAACCCGGGGAGCTGTTTTTT.

For the CDR3, the DNA is TGTGCCAGCAGTTACACACGCGCGGACGCCGGAAACACCATATATTTT. Its translation is CASSYTRADAGNTIYF. The rearrangement uses TRBV6-5 and TRBJ1-3; D is uncertain. The CDR3 extends over 16 amino acids. V lost 2 bases and J 4 bases, leaving 15 bases between the germline ends. Germline V CDR1 and CDR2: MNHEY, SVGAGI.

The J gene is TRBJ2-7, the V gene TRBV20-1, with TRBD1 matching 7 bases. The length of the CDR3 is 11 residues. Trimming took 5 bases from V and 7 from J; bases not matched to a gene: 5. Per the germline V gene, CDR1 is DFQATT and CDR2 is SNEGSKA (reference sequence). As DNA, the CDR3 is TGCAGTGCTGGACGACAGGGAGAGCAGTACTTC. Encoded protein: CSAGRQGEQYF.

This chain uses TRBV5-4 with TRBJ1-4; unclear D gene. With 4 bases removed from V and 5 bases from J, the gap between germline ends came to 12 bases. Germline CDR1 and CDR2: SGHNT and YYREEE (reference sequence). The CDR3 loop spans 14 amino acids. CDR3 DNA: TGTGCCAGCAGCCTAAGTACCGTCAATGAAAAACTGTTTTTT. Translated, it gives CASSLSTVNEKLFF. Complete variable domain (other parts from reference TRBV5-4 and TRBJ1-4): ETGVTQSPTHLIKTRGQQVTLRCSSQSGHNTVSWYQQALGQGPQFIFQYYREEENGRGNFPPRFSGLQFPNYSSELNVNALELDDSALYLCASSLSTVNEKLFFGSGTQLSVL.

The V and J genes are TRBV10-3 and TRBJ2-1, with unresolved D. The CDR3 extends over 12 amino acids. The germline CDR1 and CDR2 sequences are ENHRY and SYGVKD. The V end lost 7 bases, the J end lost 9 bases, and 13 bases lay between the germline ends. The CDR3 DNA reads TGTGCCATCACTCCGGACCTCAGTGAGCAGTTCTTC. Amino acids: CAITPDLSEQFF.

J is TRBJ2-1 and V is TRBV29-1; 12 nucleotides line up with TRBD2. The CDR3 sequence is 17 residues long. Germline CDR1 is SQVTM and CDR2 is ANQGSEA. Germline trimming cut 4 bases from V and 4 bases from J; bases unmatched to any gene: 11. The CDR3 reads CSVVRTSGNRRYNEQFF. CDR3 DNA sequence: TGCAGCGTTGTTCGGACTAGCGGGAATAGGCGGTACAATGAGCAGTTCTTC.

The CDR3 sequence is CASSLRTGGSETQFF. Here the CDR3 DNA reads TGTGCCAGCAGCTTGCGGACAGGGGGGAGTGAGACCCAGTTCTTC. The V call is TRBV5-4, the J call TRBJ2-1; TRBD1 aligns across 10 bases. The CDR3 is made up of 15 amino acids. Germline CDR1 reads SGHNT; CDR2 reads YYREEE (reference sequence). The V and J ends lost 1 base and 13 bases, in that order; junction bases with no gene match: 11.

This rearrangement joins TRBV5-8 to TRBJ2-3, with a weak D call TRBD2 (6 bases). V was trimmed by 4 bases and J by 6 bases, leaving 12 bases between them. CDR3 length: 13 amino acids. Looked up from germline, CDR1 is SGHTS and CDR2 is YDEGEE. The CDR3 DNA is TGTGCCAGCAGCGCCGGGACTCGGGATACGCAGTATTTT. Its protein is CASSAGTRDTQYF.

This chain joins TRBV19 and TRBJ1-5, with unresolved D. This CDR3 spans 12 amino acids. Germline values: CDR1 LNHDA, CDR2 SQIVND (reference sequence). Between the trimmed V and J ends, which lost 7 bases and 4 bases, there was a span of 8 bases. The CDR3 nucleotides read TGTGCCAGTAACGCGAGGAATCAGCCCCAGCATTTT. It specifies CASNARNQPQHF.

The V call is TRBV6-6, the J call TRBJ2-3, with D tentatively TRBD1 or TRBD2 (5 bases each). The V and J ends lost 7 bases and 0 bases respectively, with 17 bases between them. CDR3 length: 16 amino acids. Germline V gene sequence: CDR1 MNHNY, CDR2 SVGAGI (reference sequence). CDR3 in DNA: TGTGCCAGCATACACCGGGACGCCGCTAGCACAGATACGCAGTATTTT. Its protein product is CASIHRDAASTDTQYF.

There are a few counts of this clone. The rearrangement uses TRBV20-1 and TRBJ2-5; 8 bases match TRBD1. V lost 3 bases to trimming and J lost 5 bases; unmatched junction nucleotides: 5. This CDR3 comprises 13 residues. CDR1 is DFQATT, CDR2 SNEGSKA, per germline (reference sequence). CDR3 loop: CSASDRGGETQYF. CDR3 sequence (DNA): TGCAGTGCTAGTGACAGGGGAGGTGAGACCCAGTACTTC.

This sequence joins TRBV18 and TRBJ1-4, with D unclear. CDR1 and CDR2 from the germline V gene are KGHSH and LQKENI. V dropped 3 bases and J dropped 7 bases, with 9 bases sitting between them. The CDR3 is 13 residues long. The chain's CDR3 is CASSPEVGEKLFF. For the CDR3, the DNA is TGTGCCAGCTCACCCGAAGTTGGTGAAAAACTGTTTTTT.